This T cell receptor (beta chain) was captured in a study of T cell responses to AZD1222 COVID-19 vaccine. Study in general: Researchers grouped second doses given at about 4 or about 12 weeks into one pool. Study findings and constraints: Researchers report vaccine-associated CD4 TCRs spanning spike, with dominance at 160-218 and 743-854. It should be noted that donors were predominantly white British and more often female, and clonal diversity was possibly underestimated.

Remarks on this clone: Its antigen is not known.

The method was immunoSEQ multiplex PCR; TCRdb's version includes in-frame clones alone and lacks a portion of them. The sample yields 50,000 to 55,000 clones, 65% to 85% seen once. Trimming pared 4 bases from V and 6 bases from J, leaving 15 bases between. The CDR3 runs 14 residues. In germline, CDR1 is LNHDA, CDR2 SQIVND (reference sequence). This sequence joins TRBV19 and TRBJ1-1; D is unclear. The sequenced sample was peripheral blood, obtained on day 0 of AZD1222 vaccination. This TCR was sampled from an adult in good health. DNA of the CDR3: TGTGCCAGTAGTACCGACATCTCCGGGGCTGAAGCTTTCTTT. This codes for CASSTDISGAEAFF.